This entry describes one T cell receptor beta chain. This record comes from a study of technical replicates of blood from a few donors. CDR1 SGHRS and CDR2 YFSETQ come from the germline V gene. CDR3 size: 13 residues. Trimming shortened V by 0 bases and J by 2 bases, and 6 bases separated the two germline ends. Sequenced by immunoSEQ multiplex PCR; TCRdb stores in-frame clones only, minus some. The table has 60,000 to 90,000 clones, about 96% seen once. The sequence derives from a human donor in good health. This chain uses TRBV5-1 with TRBJ2-7; D uncertain. Sequencing was done on a sample of T cells isolated from PBMCs. CDR3 bases: TGCGCCAGCAGCTTGGAACCGGCCTACGAGCAGTACTTC. Translated: CASSLEPAYEQYF.